What follows are 24 T cell receptor beta chains derived from one specimen sequenced in a study of blood T cell repertoires in COVID-19. Generated by immunoSEQ multiplex PCR, the TCRdb table keeps only in-frame clones and is missing some. The data contain about 180,000 clones, roughly 83% of them singletons. Sequenced sample: PBMCs or T cells enriched from blood (not recorded which). The source is a woman between 25 and 40 years old who had recovered from COVID-19.

The rearrangement uses TRBV7-9 and TRBJ1-3; the D gene is possibly TRBD1 (5 bases). This CDR3 has 14 amino acids. Germline CDR1 and CDR2: SEHNR and FQNEAQ (reference sequence). This CDR3 reads CVERGDGSGNTIYF. The CDR3 DNA reads as TGTGTCGAGCGGGGGGACGGCTCTGGAAACACCATATATTTT. The variable domain in full, completed from reference TRBV7-9 and TRBJ1-3, reads DTGVSQNPRHKITKRGQNVTFRCDPISEHNRLYWYRQTLGQGPEFLTYFQNEAQLEKSRLLSDRFSAERPKGSFSTLEIQRTEQGDSAMYLCVERGDGSGNTIYFGEGSWLTVV.

The V call is TRBV7-6, the J call TRBJ2-7; weak D call: TRBD1 (6 bases). CDR1 is SGHVS and CDR2 is FNYEAQ in the germline V gene. Between the trimmed V and J ends, which lost 5 bases and 2 bases, there was a span of 16 bases. The CDR3 has 15 residues. CDR3 protein: CASSALYRETYEQYF. Written as DNA, the CDR3 is TGTGCCAGCAGCGCCCTATACAGGGAAACCTACGAGCAGTACTTC.

The chain couples TRBV5-6 to TRBJ1-1; D is unresolved. The CDR3 consists of 13 residues. CDR1 and CDR2 from the germline V gene are SGHDT and YYEEEE. Trimming pared 0 bases from V and 2 bases from J, leaving 5 bases between. CDR3 sequence reads: CASSLGGNTEAFF. DNA for the CDR3: TGTGCCAGCAGCTTGGGCGGTAACACTGAAGCTTTCTTT. Full variable domain (outside the CDR3, taken from reference TRBV5-6 and TRBJ1-1): DAGVTQSPTHLIKTRGQQVTLRCSPKSGHDTVSWYQQALGQGPQFIFQYYEEEERQRGNFPDRFSGHQFPNYSSELNVNALLLGDSALYLCASSLGGNTEAFFGQGTRLTVV.

The chain recombines TRBV5-1 with TRBJ2-2; 11 bases are a match to TRBD2. After removal of 4 bases from V and 0 bases from J, the junction contained 5 bases not matched to a gene. Germline CDR1 reads SGHRS; CDR2 reads YFSETQ. This CDR3 contains 17 residues. CDR3 nucleotide sequence: TGCGCCAGCAGCGGAGCTAGCGGGAGGCCGAACACCGGGGAGCTGTTTTTT. Encoded protein: CASSGASGRPNTGELFF.

V and J are TRBV18 and TRBJ2-2; 14 bases match TRBD2. V was clipped by 4 bases and J by 6 bases; unmatched bases: 7. From germline, CDR1 is KGHSH and CDR2 LQKENI. There are 17 residues in the CDR3. DNA of the CDR3: TGTGCCAGCTCACGGACTAGCGGGAGGCAGAATGCCGGGGAGCTGTTTTTT. This gives the protein CASSRTSGRQNAGELFF.

The rearrangement links TRBV5-5 to TRBJ1-5, with TRBD1 matching 7 bases. There are 17 residues in the CDR3. Losses at the gene ends were 4 bases for V and 0 bases for J; bases not matched to a gene: 10. The germline V gene has CDR1 SGHKS and CDR2 YYEKEE (reference sequence). CDR3 bases: TGTGCCAGCAGCCGCGAGGTTCAGGGGGTTAGCAATCAGCCCCAGCATTTT. Translation: CASSREVQGVSNQPQHF. The entire variable domain, with the rest obtained from reference TRBV5-5 and TRBJ1-5, is as follows: DAGVTQSPTHLIKTRGQQVTLRCSPISGHKSVSWYQQVLGQGPQFIFQYYEKEERGRGNFPDRFSARQFPNYSSELNVNALLLGDSALYLCASSREVQGVSNQPQHFGDGTRLSIL.

This clone was picked up a small number of times. This chain joins TRBV4-1 and TRBJ2-2; 9 nucleotides agree with TRBD2. Looked up from germline, CDR1 is MGHRA and CDR2 is YSYEKL. The junction had 7 bases not matched to a gene; V was cut back by 1 base and J by 7 bases. The CDR3 totals 16 residues. This CDR3 reads CASSQGLAGLGGELFF. The CDR3 nucleotides are TGCGCCAGCAGCCAAGGTCTAGCGGGGTTGGGCGGGGAGCTGTTTTTT.

This chain joins TRBV11-3 and TRBJ2-3, with 9 positions matching TRBD2. Germline V gene data show CDR1 as SGHNT and CDR2 as YENEEA. The CDR3 has 15 amino acids. Trimming took 5 bases from V and 4 from J; bases not matched to a gene: 7. The CDR3 spells CASSLSGSNADTQYF. As DNA, the CDR3 is TGTGCCAGCAGCCTTAGCGGGAGTAACGCAGATACGCAGTATTTT.

The gene calls are TRBV19 and TRBJ1-2; D gene uncertain. The CDR3 has 11 residues. The V gene's germline CDR1 is LNHDA and CDR2 SQIVND (reference sequence). Trimming stripped 8 bases from V and 5 bases from J, with 9 bases between. The CDR3 nucleotides are TGTGCCAGTTCCGAGGATTATGGCTACACCTTC. This codes for CASSEDYGYTF.

J is TRBJ2-7 and V is TRBV5-1; D unresolved. The germline CDR1 and CDR2 sequences are SGHRS and YFSETQ. This CDR3 has 13 amino acids. V was cut by 0 bases and J by 5 bases, with 9 bases left in between. CDR3 protein: CASSLDYFDEQYF. DNA for the CDR3: TGCGCCAGCAGCTTGGACTACTTCGACGAGCAGTACTTC.

This chain links TRBV6-5 with TRBJ2-2; tentatively, D is TRBD2 (6 bases). Trimming stripped 0 bases from V and 4 bases from J, with 12 bases between. Germline V CDR1 and CDR2: MNHEY, SVGAGI. This CDR3 comprises 16 residues. DNA for the CDR3: TGTGCCAGCAGTTACTCAACTAGCTTCCTCACCGGGGAGCTGTTTTTT. Protein sequence: CASSYSTSFLTGELFF.

The chain uses TRBV20-1 and TRBJ1-5; 7 nucleotides align to TRBD1. Germline V gene sequence: CDR1 DFQATT, CDR2 SNEGSKA (reference sequence). J was trimmed by 4 bases and V by 3 bases; bases with no gene match: 6. This CDR3 is 14 amino acids long. The CDR3 sequence: CSASKGGRNQPQHF. The CDR3 DNA follows: TGCAGTGCTAGTAAAGGGGGCAGAAATCAGCCCCAGCATTTT.

This chain connects TRBV25-1 to TRBJ1-4; 9 bases agree with TRBD1. V lost 2 bases and J lost 7; bases outside the gene matches: 5. The CDR3 extends over 15 amino acids. The V gene's germline CDR1 is MGHDK and CDR2 SYGVNS. The CDR3 DNA follows: TGTGCCAGCAGTGAAACACAGGGGGCGCGTGAAAAACTGTTTTTT. Translated, it gives CASSETQGAREKLFF.

This clone has a handful of counts. This chain connects TRBV10-3 to TRBJ1-1; possible D gene TRBD1, 6 bases. V shed 11 bases and J shed 1 base, with 14 bases lying between them. CDR3 length: 13 residues. Looked up from germline, CDR1 is ENHRY and CDR2 is SYGVKD. The CDR3 sequence is CAHQLGANTEAFF. CDR3 nucleotide sequence: TGTGCCCATCAACTGGGGGCGAACACTGAAGCTTTCTTT.

The DNA for the CDR3 is TGTGCCACCGGAGGTCAGGGGGCGATCAATGAGCAGTTCTTC. Translating gives CATGGQGAINEQFF. The chain joins TRBV24-1 to TRBJ2-1, with 8 bases that match TRBD1. Germline V gene lookup returns CDR1 KGHDR and CDR2 SFDVKD. The CDR3 has 14 amino acids. The J segment lost 6 bases and the V segment lost 9 bases, leaving 9 bases of the junction unmatched.

The rearrangement links TRBV7-9 to TRBJ2-2; TRBD1 might be the D (5 bases). Germline lookup yields CDR1 SEHNR and CDR2 FQNEAQ (reference sequence). V was shortened by 2 bases and J by 6 bases, with 10 bases between the two germline ends. The CDR3 has 14 amino acids. CDR3 sequence (DNA): TGTGCCAGCAGCTTACAACAGGCTCCCGGGGAGCTGTTTTTT. Translation gives CASSLQQAPGELFF.

This rearrangement joins TRBV24-1 to TRBJ2-1; D is perhaps TRBD2 (5 bases). The CDR3 extends over 15 amino acids. Per germline, CDR1 KGHDR and CDR2 SFDVKD. Trimming cost V 0 bases and J 6 bases, with 11 bases left between them. The CDR3: CATSDLLMDFNEQFF. The DNA of the CDR3 is TGTGCCACCAGTGATTTGCTAATGGACTTCAATGAGCAGTTCTTC.

The chain is built from TRBV4-1 and TRBJ2-1, with 8 nucleotides matching TRBD1. CDR1 MGHRA and CDR2 YSYEKL come from the germline V gene. This CDR3 contains 15 residues. V gave up 1 base and J gave up 7 bases; unmatched junction bases: 6. The CDR3 region has the DNA TGCGCCAGCAGCCAAGCAGGGGGCGCCCCGAATGAGCAGTTCTTC. Its translation is CASSQAGGAPNEQFF.

This chain's CDR3 is CASSSPGTISGREDTGELFF. In nucleotides, the CDR3 is TGTGCCAGCAGCTCACCCGGGACAATTAGCGGGAGGGAAGACACCGGGGAGCTGTTTTTT. V gene TRBV7-6 combines with J gene TRBJ2-2, with 11 bases identical to TRBD2. The CDR3 totals 20 residues. CDR1 and CDR2 from the germline V gene are SGHVS and FNYEAQ. The J segment lost 3 bases and the V segment lost 4 bases, leaving 16 bases of the junction unmatched. Full variable domain (remainder filled in from reference TRBV7-6 and TRBJ2-2): GAGVSQSPRYKVTKRGQDVALRCDPISGHVSLYWYRQALGQGPEFLTYFNYEAQQDKSGLPNDRFSAERPEGSISTLTIQRTEQRDSAMYRCASSSPGTISGREDTGELFFGEGSRLTVL.

A word on this clone: Different DNA sequences within this sample yield the same CDR3. Here the CDR3 DNA reads TGCGCCAGCAGCTTTGGCGGGAGCTACAATGAGCAGTTCTTC. Translation: CASSFGGSYNEQFF. J is TRBJ2-1 and V is TRBV5-1; 7 nucleotides match TRBD2. The CDR3 sequence is 14 residues long. V gave up 2 bases and J gave up 3 bases; unmatched junction bases: 2. CDR1 is SGHRS, CDR2 YFSETQ, per germline.

V usage is TRBV7-9 and J usage is TRBJ2-5; a weak D match, TRBD2 (6 bases). The CDR3 is 16 residues long. V lost 1 base, J lost 1 base, and 13 bases lay in between. Germline CDR1 SEHNR, CDR2 FQNEAQ (reference sequence). CDR3 amino acids: CASSLVVGLIQETQYF. CDR3 bases: TGTGCCAGCAGCTTAGTGGTGGGACTTATCCAAGAGACCCAGTACTTC.

This chain joins TRBV19 and TRBJ1-2; 7 nucleotides align to TRBD1. The CDR3 spans 16 residues. The J segment lost 7 bases and the V segment lost 4 bases, leaving 15 bases of the junction unmatched. The germline V gene encodes CDR1 LNHDA and CDR2 SQIVND (reference sequence). Here the CDR3 DNA reads TGTGCCAGTAGTACCGAACCGGGACAGCGGTCATCTGGCTACACCTTC. The encoded protein is CASSTEPGQRSSGYTF. Full variable domain (remainder filled in from reference TRBV19 and TRBJ1-2): DGGITQSPKYLFRKEGQNVTLSCEQNLNHDAMYWYRQDPGQGLRLIYYSQIVNDFQKGDIAEGYSVSREKKESFPLTVTSAQKNPTAFYLCASSTEPGQRSSGYTFGSGTRLTVV.

CDR3 coding DNA: TGTGCCAGCAGCACCTCCGCCGCCAGCGACGAGCAGTACTTC. It yields the protein CASSTSAASDEQYF. This chain connects TRBV7-6 to TRBJ2-7, with D hard to call. V was clipped by 5 bases and J by 5 bases, with 16 bases between them. The V gene's germline CDR1 is SGHVS and CDR2 FNYEAQ. This CDR3 is 14 amino acids long.

This clone was seen a single time. The rearrangement uses TRBV12-3 or TRBV12-4 and TRBJ2-7; the match to TRBD1 covers 7 bases. Unmatched junction bases numbered 0, after V lost 6 bases and J lost 4 bases. This CDR3 contains 11 residues. The CDR3 loop reads CASSRGYEQYF. DNA for the CDR3: TGTGCCAGCAGCAGGGGGTACGAGCAGTACTTC.